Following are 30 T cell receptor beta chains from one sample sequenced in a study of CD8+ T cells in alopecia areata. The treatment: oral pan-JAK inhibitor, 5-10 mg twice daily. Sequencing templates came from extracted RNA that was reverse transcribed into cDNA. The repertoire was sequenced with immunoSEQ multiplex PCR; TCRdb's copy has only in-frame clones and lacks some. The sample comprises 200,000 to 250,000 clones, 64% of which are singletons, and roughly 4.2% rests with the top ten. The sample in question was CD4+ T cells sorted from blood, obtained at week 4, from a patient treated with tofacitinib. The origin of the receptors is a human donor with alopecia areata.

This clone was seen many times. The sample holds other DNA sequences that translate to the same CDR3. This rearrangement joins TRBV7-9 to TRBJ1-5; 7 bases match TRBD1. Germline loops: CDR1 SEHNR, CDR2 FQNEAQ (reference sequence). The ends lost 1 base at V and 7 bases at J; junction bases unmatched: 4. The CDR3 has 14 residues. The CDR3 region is CASSLGQGGQPQHF. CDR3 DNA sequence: TGTGCCAGCAGCTTAGGACAGGGAGGCCAGCCCCAGCATTTT.

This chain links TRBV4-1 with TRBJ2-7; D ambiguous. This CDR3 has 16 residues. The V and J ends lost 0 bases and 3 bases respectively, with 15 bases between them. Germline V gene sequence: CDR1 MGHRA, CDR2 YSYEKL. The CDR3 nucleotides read TGCGCCAGCAGCCAAGATCCCTTGGACGCGGTCTACGAGCAGTACTTC. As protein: CASSQDPLDAVYEQYF.

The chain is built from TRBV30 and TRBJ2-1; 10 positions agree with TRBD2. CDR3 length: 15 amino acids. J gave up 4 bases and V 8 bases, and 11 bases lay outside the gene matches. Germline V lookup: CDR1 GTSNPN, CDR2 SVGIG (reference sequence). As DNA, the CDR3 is TGTGCCGTACAACCAGGACTAGCGGTGTACAATGAGCAGTTCTTC. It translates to CAVQPGLAVYNEQFF. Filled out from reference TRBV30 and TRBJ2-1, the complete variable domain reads SQTIHQWPATLVQPVGSPLSLECTVEGTSNPNLYWYRQAAGRGLQLLFYSVGIGQISSEVPQNLSASRPQDRQFILSSKKLLLSDSGFYLCAVQPGLAVYNEQFFGPGTRLTVL.

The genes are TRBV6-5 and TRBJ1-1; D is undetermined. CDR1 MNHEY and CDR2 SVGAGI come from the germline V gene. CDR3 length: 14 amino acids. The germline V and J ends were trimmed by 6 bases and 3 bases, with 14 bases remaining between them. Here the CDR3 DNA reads TGTGCCAGCAGGGAGCCGAGTCGGGACACTGAAGCTTTCTTT. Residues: CASREPSRDTEAFF.

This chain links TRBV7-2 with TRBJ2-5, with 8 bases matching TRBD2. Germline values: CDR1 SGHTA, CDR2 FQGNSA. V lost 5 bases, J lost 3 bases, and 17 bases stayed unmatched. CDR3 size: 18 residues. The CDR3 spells CASSRSGGAGGREETQYF. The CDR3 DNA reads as TGTGCCAGCAGCCGCTCCGGGGGGGCGGGGGGCCGTGAAGAGACCCAGTACTTC.

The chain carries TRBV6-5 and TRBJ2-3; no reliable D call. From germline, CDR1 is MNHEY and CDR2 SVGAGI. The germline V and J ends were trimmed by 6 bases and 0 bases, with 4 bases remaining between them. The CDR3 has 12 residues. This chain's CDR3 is CASRGSTDTQYF. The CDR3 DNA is TGTGCCAGCAGGGGTAGCACAGATACGCAGTATTTT.

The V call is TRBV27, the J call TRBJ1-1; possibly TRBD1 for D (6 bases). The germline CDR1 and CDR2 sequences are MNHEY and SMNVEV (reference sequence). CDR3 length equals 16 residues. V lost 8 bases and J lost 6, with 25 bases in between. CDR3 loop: CASYSPRPGAVSEAFF. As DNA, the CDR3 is TGTGCCAGCTACTCCCCTCGCCCAGGGGCGGTTTCTGAAGCTTTCTTT.

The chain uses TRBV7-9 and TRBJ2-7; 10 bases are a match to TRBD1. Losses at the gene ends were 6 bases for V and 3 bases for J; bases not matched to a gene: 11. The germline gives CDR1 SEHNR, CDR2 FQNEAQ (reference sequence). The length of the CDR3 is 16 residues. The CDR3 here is CASSNPSGQGIYEQYF. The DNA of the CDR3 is TGTGCCAGCAGTAATCCGTCGGGACAGGGGATCTACGAGCAGTACTTC.

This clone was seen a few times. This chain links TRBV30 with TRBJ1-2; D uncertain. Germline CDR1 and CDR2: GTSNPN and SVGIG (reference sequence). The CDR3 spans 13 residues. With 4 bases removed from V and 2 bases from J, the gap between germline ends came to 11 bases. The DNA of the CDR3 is TGTGCCTGGAACCGGGGTTTGAACTATGGCTACACCTTC. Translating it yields CAWNRGLNYGYTF. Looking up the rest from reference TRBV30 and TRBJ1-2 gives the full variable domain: SQTIHQWPATLVQPVGSPLSLECTVEGTSNPNLYWYRQAAGRGLQLLFYSVGIGQISSEVPQNLSASRPQDRQFILSSKKLLLSDSGFYLCAWNRGLNYGYTFGSGTRLTVV.

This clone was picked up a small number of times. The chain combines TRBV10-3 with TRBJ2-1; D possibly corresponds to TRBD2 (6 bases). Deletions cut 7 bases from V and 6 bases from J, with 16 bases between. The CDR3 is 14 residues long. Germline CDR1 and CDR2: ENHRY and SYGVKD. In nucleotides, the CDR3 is TGTGCCATCACGGAGGGAAATACCTTCAATGAGCAGTTCTTC. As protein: CAITEGNTFNEQFF.

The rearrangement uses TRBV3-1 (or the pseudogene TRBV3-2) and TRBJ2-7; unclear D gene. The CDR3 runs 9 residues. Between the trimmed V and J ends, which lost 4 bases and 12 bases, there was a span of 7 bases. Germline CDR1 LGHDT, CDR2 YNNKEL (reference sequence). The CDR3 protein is CASSLSRYF. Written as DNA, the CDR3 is TGTGCCAGCAGCCTTAGTCGGTACTTC.

The CDR3, as DNA: TGTGCCATCACCAGCGGGGGGGCTTACAATGAGCAGTTCTTC. It specifies CAITSGGAYNEQFF. The chain links TRBV10-3 to TRBJ2-1, with 10 bases lining up with TRBD2. This CDR3 has 14 amino acids. The junction had 4 bases not matched to a gene; V was cut back by 7 bases and J by 4 bases. Looked up from germline, CDR1 is ENHRY and CDR2 is SYGVKD.

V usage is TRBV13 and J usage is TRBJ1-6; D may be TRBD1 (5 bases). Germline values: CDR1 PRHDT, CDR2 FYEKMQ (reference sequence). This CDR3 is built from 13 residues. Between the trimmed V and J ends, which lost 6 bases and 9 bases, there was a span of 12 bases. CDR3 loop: CASRGAGSSPLHF. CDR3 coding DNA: TGTGCCAGCAGGGGTGCAGGGAGTTCACCCCTCCACTTT.

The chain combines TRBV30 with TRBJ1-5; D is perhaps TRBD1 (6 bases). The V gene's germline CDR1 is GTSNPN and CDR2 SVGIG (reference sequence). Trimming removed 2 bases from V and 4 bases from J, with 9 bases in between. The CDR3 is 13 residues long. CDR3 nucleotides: TGTGCCTGGAGTCTCCAGGGGAATCAGCCCCAGCATTTT. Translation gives CAWSLQGNQPQHF.

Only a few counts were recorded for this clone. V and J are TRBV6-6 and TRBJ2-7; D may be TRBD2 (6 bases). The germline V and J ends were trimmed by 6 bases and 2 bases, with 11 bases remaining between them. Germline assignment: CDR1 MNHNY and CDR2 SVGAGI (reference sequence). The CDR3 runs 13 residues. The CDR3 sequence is CASSRDFAYEQYF. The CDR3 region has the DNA TGTGCCAGCAGCCGGGACTTTGCCTACGAGCAGTACTTC.

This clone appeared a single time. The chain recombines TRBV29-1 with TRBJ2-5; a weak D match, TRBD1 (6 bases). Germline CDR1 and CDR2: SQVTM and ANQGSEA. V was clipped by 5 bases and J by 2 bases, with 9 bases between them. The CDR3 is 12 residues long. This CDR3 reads CSVLQGQETQYF. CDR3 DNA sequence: TGCAGCGTTCTACAGGGACAAGAGACCCAGTACTTC.

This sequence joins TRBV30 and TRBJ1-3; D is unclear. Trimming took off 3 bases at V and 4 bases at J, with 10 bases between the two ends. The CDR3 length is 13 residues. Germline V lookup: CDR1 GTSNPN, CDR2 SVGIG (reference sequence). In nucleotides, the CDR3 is TGTGCCTGGAGCCCCCCGGGCGGAAACACCATATATTTT. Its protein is CAWSPPGGNTIYF.

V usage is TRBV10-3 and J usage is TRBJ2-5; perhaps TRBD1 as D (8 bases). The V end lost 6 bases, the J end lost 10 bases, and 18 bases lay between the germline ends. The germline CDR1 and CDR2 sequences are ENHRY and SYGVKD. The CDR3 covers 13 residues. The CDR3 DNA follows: TGTGCCATCAGAGCGGGACAGGAAGGAGGCCAGTACTTC. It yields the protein CAIRAGQEGGQYF.

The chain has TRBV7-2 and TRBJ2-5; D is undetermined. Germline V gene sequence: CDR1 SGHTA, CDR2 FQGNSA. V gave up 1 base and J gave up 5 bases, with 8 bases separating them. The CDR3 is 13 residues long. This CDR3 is CASSLGALETQYF. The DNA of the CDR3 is TGTGCCAGCAGCTTAGGAGCTCTGGAGACCCAGTACTTC.

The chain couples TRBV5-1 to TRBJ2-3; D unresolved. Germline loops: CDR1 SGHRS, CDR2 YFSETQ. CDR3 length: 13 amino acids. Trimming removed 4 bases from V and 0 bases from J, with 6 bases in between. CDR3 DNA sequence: TGCGCCAGCAGCGTAACTAGCACAGATACGCAGTATTTT. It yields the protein CASSVTSTDTQYF.

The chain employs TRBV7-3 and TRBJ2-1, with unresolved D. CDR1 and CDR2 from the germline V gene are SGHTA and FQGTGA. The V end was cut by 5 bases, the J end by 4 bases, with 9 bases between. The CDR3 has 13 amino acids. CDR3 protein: CASSQLGYNEQFF. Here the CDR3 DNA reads TGTGCCAGCAGCCAGCTGGGGTACAATGAGCAGTTCTTC.

DNA for the CDR3: TGCAGCGTCCCCTTTGGGTCGGGGCCCTACAATGAGCAGTTCTTC. This codes for CSVPFGSGPYNEQFF. The V and J genes are TRBV29-1 and TRBJ2-1; perhaps D is TRBD1 or TRBD2 (5 bases each). The germline V gene encodes CDR1 SQVTM and CDR2 ANQGSEA. V lost 6 bases and J lost 2, with 17 bases in between. CDR3 length: 15 amino acids.

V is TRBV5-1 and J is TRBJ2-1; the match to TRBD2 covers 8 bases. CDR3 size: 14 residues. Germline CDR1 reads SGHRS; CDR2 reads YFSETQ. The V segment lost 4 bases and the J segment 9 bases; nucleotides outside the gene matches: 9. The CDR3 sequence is CASSLSVTSAEQFF. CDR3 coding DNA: TGCGCCAGCAGCCTTTCCGTGACTAGCGCTGAGCAGTTCTTC.

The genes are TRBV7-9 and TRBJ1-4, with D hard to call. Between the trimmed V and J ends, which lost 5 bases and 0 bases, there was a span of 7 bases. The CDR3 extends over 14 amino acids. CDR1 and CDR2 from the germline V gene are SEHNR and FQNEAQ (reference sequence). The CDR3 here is CASSRGATNEKLFF. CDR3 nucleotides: TGTGCCAGCAGCCGCGGGGCAACTAATGAAAAACTGTTTTTT.

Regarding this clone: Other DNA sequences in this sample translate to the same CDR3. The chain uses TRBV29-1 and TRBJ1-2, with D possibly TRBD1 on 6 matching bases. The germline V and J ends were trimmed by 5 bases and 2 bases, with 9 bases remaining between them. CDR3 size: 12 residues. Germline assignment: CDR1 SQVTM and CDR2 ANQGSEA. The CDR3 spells CSVRTGNYGYTF. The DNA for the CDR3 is TGCAGCGTTCGTACAGGGAACTATGGCTACACCTTC.

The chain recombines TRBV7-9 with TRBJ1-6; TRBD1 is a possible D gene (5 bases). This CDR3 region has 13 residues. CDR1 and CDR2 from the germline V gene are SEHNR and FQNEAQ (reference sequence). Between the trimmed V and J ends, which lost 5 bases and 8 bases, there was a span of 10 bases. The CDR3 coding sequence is TGTGCCAGCAGCCGGGACGATTATTCACCCCTCCACTTT. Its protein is CASSRDDYSPLHF. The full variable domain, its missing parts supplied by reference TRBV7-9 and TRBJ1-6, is DTGVSQNPRHKITKRGQNVTFRCDPISEHNRLYWYRQTLGQGPEFLTYFQNEAQLEKSRLLSDRFSAERPKGSFSTLEIQRTEQGDSAMYLCASSRDDYSPLHFGNGTRLTVT.

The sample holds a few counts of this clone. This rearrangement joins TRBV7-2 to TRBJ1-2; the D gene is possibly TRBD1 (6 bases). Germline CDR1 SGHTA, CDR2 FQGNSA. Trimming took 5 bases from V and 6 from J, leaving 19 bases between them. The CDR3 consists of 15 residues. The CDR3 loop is CASSTRDTRLDGYTF. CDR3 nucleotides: TGTGCCAGCAGCACCCGGGACACCCGGTTGGATGGCTACACCTTC.

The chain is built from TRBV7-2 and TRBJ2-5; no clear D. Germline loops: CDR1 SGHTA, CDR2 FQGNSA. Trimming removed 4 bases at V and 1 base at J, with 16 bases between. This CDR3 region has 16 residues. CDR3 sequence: CASSSAYQSSQETQYF. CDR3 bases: TGTGCCAGCAGCTCCGCCTACCAATCCTCCCAAGAGACCCAGTACTTC.

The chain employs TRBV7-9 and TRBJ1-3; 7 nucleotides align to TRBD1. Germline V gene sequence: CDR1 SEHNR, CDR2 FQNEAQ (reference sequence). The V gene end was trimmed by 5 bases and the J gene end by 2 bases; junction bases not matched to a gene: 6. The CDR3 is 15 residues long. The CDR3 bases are TGTGCCAGCAGCCTCAGGGGGATCGCTGGAAACACCATATATTTT. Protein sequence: CASSLRGIAGNTIYF.

The CDR3 nucleotides read TGTGCCAGCAGCTACGGGACAGGGGGGCCCCAGCATTTT. Translation gives CASSYGTGGPQHF. The chain has TRBV7-2 and TRBJ1-5, with TRBD1 matching over 11 bases. This CDR3 is built from 13 residues. The V and J ends lost 4 bases and 9 bases, in that order; junction bases with no gene match: 2. The germline V gene encodes CDR1 SGHTA and CDR2 FQGNSA.